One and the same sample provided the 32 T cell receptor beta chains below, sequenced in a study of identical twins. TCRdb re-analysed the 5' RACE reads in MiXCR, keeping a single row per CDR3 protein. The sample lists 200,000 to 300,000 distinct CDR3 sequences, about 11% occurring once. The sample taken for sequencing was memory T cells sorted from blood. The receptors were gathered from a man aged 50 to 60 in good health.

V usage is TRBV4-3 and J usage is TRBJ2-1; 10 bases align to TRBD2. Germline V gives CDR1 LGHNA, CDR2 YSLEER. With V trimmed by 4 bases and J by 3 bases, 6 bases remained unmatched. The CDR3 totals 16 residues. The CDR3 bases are TGCGCCAGCAGCCTAGTTCTAGCGGGAGACTACAATGAGCAGTTCTTC. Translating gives CASSLVLAGDYNEQFF.

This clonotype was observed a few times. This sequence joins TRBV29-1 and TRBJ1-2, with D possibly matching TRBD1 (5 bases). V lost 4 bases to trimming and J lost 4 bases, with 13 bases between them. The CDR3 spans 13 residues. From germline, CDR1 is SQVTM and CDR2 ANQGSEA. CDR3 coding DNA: TGCAGCGTTGGGGGGGGAATTCTCTATGGCTACACCTTC. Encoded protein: CSVGGGILYGYTF. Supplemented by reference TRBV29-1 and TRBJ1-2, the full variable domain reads SAVISQKPSRDICQRGTSLTIQCQVDSQVTMMFWYRQQPGQSLTLIATANQGSEATYESGFVIDKFPISRPNLTFSTLTVSNMSPEDSSIYLCSVGGGILYGYTFGSGTRLTVV.

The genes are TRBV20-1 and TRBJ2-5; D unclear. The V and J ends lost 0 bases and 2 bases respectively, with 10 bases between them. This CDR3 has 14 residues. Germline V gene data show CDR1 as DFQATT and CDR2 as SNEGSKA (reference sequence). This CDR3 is CSARDGPRQETQYF. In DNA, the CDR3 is TGCAGTGCTAGAGATGGGCCCCGGCAAGAGACCCAGTACTTC.

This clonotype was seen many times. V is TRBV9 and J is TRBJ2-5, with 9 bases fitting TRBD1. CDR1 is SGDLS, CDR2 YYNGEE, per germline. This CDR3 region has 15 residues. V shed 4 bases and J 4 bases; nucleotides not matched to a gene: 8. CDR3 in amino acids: CASSPGQGLRETQYF. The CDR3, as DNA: TGTGCCAGCAGCCCGGGACAGGGTCTTCGAGAGACCCAGTACTTC.

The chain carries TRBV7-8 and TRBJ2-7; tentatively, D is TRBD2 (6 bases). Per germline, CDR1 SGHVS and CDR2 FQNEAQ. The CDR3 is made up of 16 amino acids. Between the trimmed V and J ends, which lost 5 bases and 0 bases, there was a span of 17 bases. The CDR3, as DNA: TGTGCCAGCAGCAGCCAGACCCAGGGAGGCTCCTACGAGCAGTACTTC. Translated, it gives CASSSQTQGGSYEQYF. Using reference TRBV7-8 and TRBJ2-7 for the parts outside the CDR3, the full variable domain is GAGVSQSPRYKVAKRGQDVALRCDPISGHVSLFWYQQALGQGPEFLTYFQNEAQLDKSGLPSDRFFAERPEGSVSTLKIQRTQQEDSAVYLCASSSQTQGGSYEQYFGPGTRLTVT.

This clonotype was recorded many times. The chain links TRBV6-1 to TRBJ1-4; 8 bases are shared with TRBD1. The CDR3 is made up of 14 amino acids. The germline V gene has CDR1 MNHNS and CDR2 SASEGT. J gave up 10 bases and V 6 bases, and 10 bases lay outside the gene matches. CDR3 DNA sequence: TGTGCCAGCAGCCCGACAGGGGCTAAGGGAAAACTGTTTTTT. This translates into CASSPTGAKGKLFF.

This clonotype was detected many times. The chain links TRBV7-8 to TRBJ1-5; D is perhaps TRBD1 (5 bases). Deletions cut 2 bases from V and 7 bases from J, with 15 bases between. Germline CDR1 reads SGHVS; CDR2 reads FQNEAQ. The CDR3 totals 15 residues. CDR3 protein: CASSLREGMNQPQHF. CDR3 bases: TGTGCCAGCAGCTTACGAGAGGGGATGAACCAGCCCCAGCATTTT.

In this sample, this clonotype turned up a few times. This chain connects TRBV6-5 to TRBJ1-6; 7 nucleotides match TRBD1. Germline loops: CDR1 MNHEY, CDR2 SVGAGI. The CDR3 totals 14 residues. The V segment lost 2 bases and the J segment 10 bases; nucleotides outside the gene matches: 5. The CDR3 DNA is TGTGCCAGCAGTTACATGACAGGGAGGTCACCCCTCCACTTT. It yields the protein CASSYMTGRSPLHF.

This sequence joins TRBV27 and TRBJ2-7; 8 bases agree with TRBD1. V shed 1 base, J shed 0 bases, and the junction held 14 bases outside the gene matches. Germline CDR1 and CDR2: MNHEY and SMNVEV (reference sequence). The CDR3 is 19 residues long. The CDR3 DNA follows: TGTGCCAGCAGTTTATGGACCCCTAACAGGGGGTTCTCCTCCTACGAGCAGTACTTC. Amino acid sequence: CASSLWTPNRGFSSYEQYF.

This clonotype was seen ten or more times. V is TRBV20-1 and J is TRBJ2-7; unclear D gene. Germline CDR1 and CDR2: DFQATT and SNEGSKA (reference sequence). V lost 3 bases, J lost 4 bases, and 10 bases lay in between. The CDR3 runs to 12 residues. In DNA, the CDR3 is TGCAGTGCTAGTAAGGGATCGTACGAGCAGTACTTC. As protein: CSASKGSYEQYF.

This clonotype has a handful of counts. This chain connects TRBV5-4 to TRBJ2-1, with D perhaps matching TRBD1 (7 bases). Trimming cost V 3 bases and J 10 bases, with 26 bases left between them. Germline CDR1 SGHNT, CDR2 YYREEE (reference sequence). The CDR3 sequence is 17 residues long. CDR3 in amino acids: CASSSGGSGTAQGEQFF. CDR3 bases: TGTGCCAGCAGCTCAGGAGGGTCCGGGACAGCTCAAGGGGAGCAGTTCTTC.

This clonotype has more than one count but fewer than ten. DNA of the CDR3: TGCGCCAGCAGCCCGCCGGGTCAAGAGACCCAGTACTTC. This translates into CASSPPGQETQYF. The chain joins TRBV5-1 to TRBJ2-5; D call uncertain. V lost 4 bases, J lost 2 bases, and 9 bases lay in between. This CDR3 is 13 amino acids long. Germline values: CDR1 SGHRS, CDR2 YFSETQ.

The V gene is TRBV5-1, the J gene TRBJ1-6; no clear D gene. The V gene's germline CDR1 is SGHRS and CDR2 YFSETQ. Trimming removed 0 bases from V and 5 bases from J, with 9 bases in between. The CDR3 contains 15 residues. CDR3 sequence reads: CASSLGGGDNSPLHF. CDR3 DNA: TGCGCCAGCAGCTTGGGGGGAGGTGATAATTCACCCCTCCACTTT.

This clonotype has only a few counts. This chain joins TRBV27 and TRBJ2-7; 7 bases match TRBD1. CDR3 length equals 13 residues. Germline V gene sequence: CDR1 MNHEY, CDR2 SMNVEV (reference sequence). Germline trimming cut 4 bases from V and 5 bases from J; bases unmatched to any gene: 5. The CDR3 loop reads CASSSFTGDEQYF. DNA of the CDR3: TGTGCCAGCAGTTCATTTACAGGGGACGAGCAGTACTTC.

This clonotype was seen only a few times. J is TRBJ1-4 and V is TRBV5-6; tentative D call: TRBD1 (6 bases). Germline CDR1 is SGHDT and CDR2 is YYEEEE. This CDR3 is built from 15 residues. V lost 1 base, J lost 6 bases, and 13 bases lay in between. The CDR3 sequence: CASSLLAEGDEKLFF. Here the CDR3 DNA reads TGTGCCAGCAGCTTGTTAGCCGAGGGGGATGAAAAACTGTTTTTT.

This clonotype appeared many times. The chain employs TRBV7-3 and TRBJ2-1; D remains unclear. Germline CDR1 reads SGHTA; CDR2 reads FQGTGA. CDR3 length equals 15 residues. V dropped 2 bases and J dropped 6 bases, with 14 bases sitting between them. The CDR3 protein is CASSLFPAAGNEQFF. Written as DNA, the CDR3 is TGTGCCAGCAGCTTATTTCCAGCCGCCGGCAATGAGCAGTTCTTC.

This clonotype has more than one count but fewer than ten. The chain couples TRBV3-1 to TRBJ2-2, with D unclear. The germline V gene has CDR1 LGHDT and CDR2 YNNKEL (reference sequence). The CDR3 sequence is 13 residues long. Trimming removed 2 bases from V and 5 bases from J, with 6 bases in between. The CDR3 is CASSQFATGELFF. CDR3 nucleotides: TGTGCCAGCAGCCAATTCGCGACCGGGGAGCTGTTTTTT.

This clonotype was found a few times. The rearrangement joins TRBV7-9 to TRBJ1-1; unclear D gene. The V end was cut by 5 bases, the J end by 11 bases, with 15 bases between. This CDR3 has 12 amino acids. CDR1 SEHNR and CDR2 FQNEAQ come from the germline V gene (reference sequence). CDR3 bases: TGTGCCAGCAGCCCTGCCGGGCTTAGGGCTTTCTTT. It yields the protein CASSPAGLRAFF.

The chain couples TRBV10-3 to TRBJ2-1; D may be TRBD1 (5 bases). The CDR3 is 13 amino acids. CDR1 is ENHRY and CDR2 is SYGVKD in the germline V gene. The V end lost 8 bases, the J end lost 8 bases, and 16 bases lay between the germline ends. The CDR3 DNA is TGTGCCATCCGGATGGGGCGTGGGTATGAGCAGTTCTTC. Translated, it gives CAIRMGRGYEQFF.

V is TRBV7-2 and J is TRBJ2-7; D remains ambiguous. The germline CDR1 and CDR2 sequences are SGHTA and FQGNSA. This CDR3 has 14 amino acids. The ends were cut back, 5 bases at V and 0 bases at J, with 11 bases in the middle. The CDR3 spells CASSRLRSSYEQYF. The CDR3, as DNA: TGTGCCAGCAGCAGACTTAGGAGCTCCTACGAGCAGTACTTC.

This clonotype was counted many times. The CDR3 coding sequence is TGTGCCAGCAGCACCTCGTTGACGGACCAAGAGACCCAGTACTTC. Amino acids: CASSTSLTDQETQYF. The chain links TRBV25-1 to TRBJ2-5; no clear D gene. Trimming took 6 bases from V and 0 from J, leaving 14 bases between them. The CDR3 runs to 15 residues. The germline V gene encodes CDR1 MGHDK and CDR2 SYGVNS.

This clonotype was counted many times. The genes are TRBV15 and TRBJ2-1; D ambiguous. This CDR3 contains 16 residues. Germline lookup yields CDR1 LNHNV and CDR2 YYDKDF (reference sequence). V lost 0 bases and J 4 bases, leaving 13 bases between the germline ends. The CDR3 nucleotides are TGTGCCACCAGCAGAGATCATGCAGGCGGATACAATGAGCAGTTCTTC. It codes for CATSRDHAGGYNEQFF.

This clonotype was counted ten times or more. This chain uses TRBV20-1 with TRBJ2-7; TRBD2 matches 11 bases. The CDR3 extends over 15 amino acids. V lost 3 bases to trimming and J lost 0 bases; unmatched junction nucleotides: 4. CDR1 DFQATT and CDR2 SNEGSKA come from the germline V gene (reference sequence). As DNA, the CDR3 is TGCAGTGCTAGCGCGGGACTAGCGGTCTCCTACGAGCAGTACTTC. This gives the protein CSASAGLAVSYEQYF.

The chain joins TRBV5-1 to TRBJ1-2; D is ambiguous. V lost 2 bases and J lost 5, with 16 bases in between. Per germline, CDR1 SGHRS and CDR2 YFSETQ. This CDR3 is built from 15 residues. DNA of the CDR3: TGCGCCAGCAGCTTAGGAATCGGCGCTTCGTATGGCTACACCTTC. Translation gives CASSLGIGASYGYTF.

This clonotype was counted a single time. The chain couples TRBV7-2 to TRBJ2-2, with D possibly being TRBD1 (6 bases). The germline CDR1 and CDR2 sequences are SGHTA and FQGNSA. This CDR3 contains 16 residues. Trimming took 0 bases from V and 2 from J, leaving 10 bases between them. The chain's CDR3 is CASSLAGGINTGELFF. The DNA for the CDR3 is TGTGCCAGCAGCTTAGCTGGGGGCATCAACACCGGGGAGCTGTTTTTT.

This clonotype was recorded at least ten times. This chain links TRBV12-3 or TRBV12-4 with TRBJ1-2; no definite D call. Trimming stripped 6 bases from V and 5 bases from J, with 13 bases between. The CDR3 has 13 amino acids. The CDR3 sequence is CASSPDTRYGYTF. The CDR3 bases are TGTGCCAGCAGCCCCGACACCCGGTATGGCTACACCTTC.

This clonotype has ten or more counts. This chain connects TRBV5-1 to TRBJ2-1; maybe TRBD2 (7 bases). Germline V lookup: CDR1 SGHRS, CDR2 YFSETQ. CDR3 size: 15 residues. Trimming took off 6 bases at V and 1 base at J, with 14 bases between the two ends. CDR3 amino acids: CASTQGGKSYNEQFF. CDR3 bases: TGCGCCAGCACACAGGGAGGGAAGTCCTACAATGAGCAGTTCTTC. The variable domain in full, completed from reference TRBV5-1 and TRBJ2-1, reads KAGVTQTPRYLIKTRGQQVTLSCSPISGHRSVSWYQQTPGQGLQFLFEYFSETQRNKGNFPGRFSGRQFSNSRSEMNVSTLELGDSALYLCASTQGGKSYNEQFFGPGTRLTVL.

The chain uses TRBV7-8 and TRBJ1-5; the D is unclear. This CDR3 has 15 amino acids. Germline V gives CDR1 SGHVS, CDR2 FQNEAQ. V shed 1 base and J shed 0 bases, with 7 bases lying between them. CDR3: CASSLGYDSNQPQHF. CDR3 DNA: TGTGCCAGCAGCTTAGGTTACGATAGCAATCAGCCCCAGCATTTT.

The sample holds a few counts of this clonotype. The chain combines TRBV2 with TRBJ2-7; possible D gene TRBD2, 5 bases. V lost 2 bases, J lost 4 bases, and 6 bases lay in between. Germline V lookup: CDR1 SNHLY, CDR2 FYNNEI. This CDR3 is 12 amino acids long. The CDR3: CASSERDYEQYF. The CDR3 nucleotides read TGTGCCAGCAGTGAACGGGATTACGAGCAGTACTTC.

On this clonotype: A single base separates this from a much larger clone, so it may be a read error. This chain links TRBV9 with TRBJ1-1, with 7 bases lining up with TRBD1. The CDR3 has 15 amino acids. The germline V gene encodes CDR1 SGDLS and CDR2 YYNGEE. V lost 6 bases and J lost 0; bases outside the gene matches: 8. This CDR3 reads CASNRQGGLNTEAFF. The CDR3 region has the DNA TGTGCCAGCAACAGACAGGGAGGGCTGAACACTGAAGCTTTCTTT.

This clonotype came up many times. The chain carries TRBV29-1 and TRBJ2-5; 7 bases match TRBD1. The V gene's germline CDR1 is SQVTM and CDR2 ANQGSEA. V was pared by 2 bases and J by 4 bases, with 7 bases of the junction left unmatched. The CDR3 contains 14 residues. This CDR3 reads CSVETGTAGETQYF. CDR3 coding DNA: TGCAGCGTTGAAACCGGGACAGCAGGAGAGACCCAGTACTTC.

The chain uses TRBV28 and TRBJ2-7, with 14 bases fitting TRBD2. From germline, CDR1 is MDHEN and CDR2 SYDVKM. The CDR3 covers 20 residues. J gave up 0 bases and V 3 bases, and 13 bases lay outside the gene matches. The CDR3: CASSFAQGLAGDTPSYEQYF. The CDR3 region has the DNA TGTGCCAGCAGTTTTGCGCAGGGACTAGCGGGAGACACCCCCTCCTACGAGCAGTACTTC.